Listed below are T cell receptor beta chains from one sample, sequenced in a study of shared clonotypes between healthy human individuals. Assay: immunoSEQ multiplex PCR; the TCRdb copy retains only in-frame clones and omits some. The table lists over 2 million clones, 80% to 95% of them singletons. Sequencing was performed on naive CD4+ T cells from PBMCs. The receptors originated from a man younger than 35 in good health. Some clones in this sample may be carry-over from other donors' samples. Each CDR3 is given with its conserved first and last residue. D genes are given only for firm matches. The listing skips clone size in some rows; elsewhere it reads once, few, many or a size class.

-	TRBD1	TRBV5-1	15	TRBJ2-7	CASSLEVRGTYEQYF	TGCGCCAGCAGCTTGGAAGTCAGGGGGACCTACGAGCAGTACTTC
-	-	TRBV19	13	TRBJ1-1	CASSIEVGTEAFF	TGTGCCAGTAGTATAGAGGTGGGCACTGAAGCTTTCTTT
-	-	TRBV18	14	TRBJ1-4	CASSETPTNEKLFF	TGTGCCAGCTCGGAGACACCAACTAATGAAAAACTGTTTTTT
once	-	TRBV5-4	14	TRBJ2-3	CASSSKQNPDTQYF	TGTGCCAGCAGCTCGAAGCAGAATCCAGATACGCAGTATTTT
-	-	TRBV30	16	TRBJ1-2	CAGRGGGRGANYGYTF	TGTGCCGGGAGGGGGGGCGGCCGCGGGGCTAACTATGGCTACACCTTC
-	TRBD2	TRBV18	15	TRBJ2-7	CASSPVAGDHYEQYF	TGTGCCAGCTCACCCGTAGCGGGGGATCACTACGAGCAGTACTTC
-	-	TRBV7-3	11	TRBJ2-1	CASSTGVGQFF	TGTGCCAGCAGCACGGGGGTGGGACAGTTCTTC
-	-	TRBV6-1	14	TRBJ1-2	CASTETVPIYGYTF	TGTGCCAGCACGGAAACAGTGCCCATCTATGGCTACACCTTC
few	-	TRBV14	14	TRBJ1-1	CASSQTYGITEAFF	TGTGCCAGCAGCCAAACCTATGGGATCACTGAAGCTTTCTTT
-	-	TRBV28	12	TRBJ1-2	CASSFGQSGYTF	TGTGCCAGCAGTTTCGGACAGAGCGGCTACACCTTC
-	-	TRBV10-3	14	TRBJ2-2	CAIGARENTGELFF	TGTGCCATCGGTGCGCGGGAGAACACCGGGGAGCTGTTTTTT
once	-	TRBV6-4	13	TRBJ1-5	CASSEESNQPQHF	TGTGCCAGCAGTGAAGAGAGCAATCAGCCCCAGCATTTT
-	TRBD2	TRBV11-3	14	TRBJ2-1	CASSERGVNNEQFF	TGTGCCAGCAGCGAGCGGGGGGTCAACAATGAGCAGTTCTTC
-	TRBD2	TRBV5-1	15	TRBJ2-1	CASSWGLAENNEQFF	TGCGCCAGCAGCTGGGGACTAGCGGAAAACAATGAGCAGTTCTTC
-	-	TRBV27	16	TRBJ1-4	CASSFDGSGKGEKLFF	TGTGCCAGCAGTTTTGATGGTTCAGGGAAGGGAGAAAAACTGTTTTTT
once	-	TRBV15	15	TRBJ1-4	CATSRVTANNEKLFF	TGTGCCACCAGCAGAGTTACGGCCAATAATGAAAAACTGTTTTTT
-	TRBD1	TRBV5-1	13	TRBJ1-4	CATRQGPNEKLFF	TGCGCCACCAGACAGGGCCCTAATGAAAAACTGTTTTTT
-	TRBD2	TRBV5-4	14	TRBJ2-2	CASSATSGTGELFF	TGTGCCAGCAGCGCGACTAGCGGCACCGGGGAGCTGTTTTTT
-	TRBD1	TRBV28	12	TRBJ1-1	CASSLRQGEAFF	TGTGCCAGCAGTCTAAGACAGGGTGAAGCTTTCTTT
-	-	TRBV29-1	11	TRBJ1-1	CSVAQNTEAFF	TGCAGCGTTGCCCAGAACACTGAAGCTTTCTTT
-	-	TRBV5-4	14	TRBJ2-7	CASSSGTSTYEQYF	TGTGCCAGCAGCTCCGGGACGTCTACCTACGAGCAGTACTTC
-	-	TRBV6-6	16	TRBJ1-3	CASTNPQGIQGNTIYF	TGTGCCAGCACCAACCCACAGGGAATTCAAGGAAACACCATATATTTT
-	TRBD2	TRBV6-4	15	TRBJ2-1	CASSGGLAALNEQFF	TGTGCCAGCAGTGGGGGACTAGCGGCCCTCAATGAGCAGTTCTTC
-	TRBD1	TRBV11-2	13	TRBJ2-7	CASSQGQSYEQYF	TGTGCCAGCAGCCAGGGACAGTCCTACGAGCAGTACTTC
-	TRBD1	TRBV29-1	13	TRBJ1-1	CSARQGANTEAFF	TGCAGCGCCAGACAGGGTGCGAACACTGAAGCTTTCTTT
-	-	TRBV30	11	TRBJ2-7	CAWNGGYEQYF	TGTGCCTGGAACGGGGGCTACGAGCAGTACTTC
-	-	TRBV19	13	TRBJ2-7	CASSLQLSYEQYF	TGTGCCAGTAGTCTACAGCTCTCCTACGAGCAGTACTTC
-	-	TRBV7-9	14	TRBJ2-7	CASSGSRGGYEQYF	TGTGCCAGCAGCGGCAGCAGGGGCGGTTACGAGCAGTACTTC
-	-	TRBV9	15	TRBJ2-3	CASSVVSGSTDTQYF	TGTGCCAGCAGCGTAGTTAGTGGGAGCACAGATACGCAGTATTTT
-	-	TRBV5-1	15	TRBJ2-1	CASSRGAGTYNEQFF	TGCGCCAGCAGTCGCGGGGCGGGAACCTACAATGAGCAGTTCTTC
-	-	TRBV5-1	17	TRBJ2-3	CASSLTSRTPRTDTQYF	TGCGCCAGCAGCTTGACTTCCAGGACCCCTCGCACAGATACGCAGTATTTT
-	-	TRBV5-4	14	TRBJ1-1	CASSLIGVGSEAFF	TGTGCCAGCAGCCTTATAGGGGTCGGTTCTGAAGCTTTCTTT
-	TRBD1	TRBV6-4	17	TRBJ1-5	CASSVGGTGGSSQPQHF	TGTGCCAGCAGTGTTGGAGGGACAGGGGGCTCGAGTCAGCCCCAGCATTTT
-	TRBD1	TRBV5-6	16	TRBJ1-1	CASSYISGTANTEAFF	TGTGCCAGCAGCTATATTTCCGGGACAGCTAACACTGAAGCTTTCTTT
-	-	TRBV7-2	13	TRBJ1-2	CASSLARAQGYTF	TGTGCCAGCAGCTTAGCCAGGGCGCAAGGCTACACCTTC
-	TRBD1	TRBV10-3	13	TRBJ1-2	CAISVDRSYGYTF	TGTGCCATCAGTGTGGACAGGTCATATGGCTACACCTTC
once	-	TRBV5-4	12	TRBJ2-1	CASSPLNNEQFF	TGTGCCAGCAGCCCCCTCAACAATGAGCAGTTCTTC
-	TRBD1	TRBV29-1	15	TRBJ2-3	CSVEGRRQGPDTQYF	TGCAGCGTTGAAGGGAGGCGACAGGGGCCAGATACGCAGTATTTT